Listed below are T cell receptor beta chains from one sample, sequenced in a study of control samples from healthy donors and cancer patients. Sequencing used immunoSEQ multiplex PCR; TCRdb keeps in-frame clones, though not all of them. The top ten hold about 7.3% of the sample, which has some 96,000 clones, 85% to 95% seen once. The sequenced material came from blood. Receptors were obtained from a man between 18 and 35 years old in good health. Both conserved end residues are part of each CDR3. Each record gives: D gene, J gene, V gene, clone size, CDR3 protein, CDR3 DNA. A D gene is named only where the DNA matches it firmly. The size of a clone is reported for some rows only, either as once, few or many, or as a class for expanded clones.

>TRBD2|TRBJ2-1|TRBV7-2|-
CASSLASPGGRLLF
TGTGCCAGCAGCTTAGCTTCGCCGGGAGGGCGCCTGCTCTTC
>-|TRBJ1-1|TRBV19|-
CASSYAEGTEAFF
TGTGCCAGTAGTTATGCTGAAGGGACTGAAGCTTTCTTT
>-|TRBJ2-3|TRBV6-4|few
CASSIGGSTDTQYF
TGTGCCAGCAGCATTGGAGGTAGCACAGATACGCAGTATTTT
>-|TRBJ2-7|TRBV7-9|few
CASSFLGQAQSEQYF
TGTGCCAGCAGCTTCCTCGGGCAGGCCCAGAGCGAGCAGTACTTC
>TRBD1|TRBJ1-4|TRBV5-1|-
CASSLGQVIINEKLFF
TGCGCCAGCAGCCTCGGACAGGTTATAATCAATGAAAAACTGTTTTTT
>-|TRBJ1-3|TRBV27|-
CASSLRGSGNTIYF
TGTGCCAGCAGTTTAAGGGGCTCTGGAAACACCATATATTTT
>-|TRBJ1-1|TRBV20-1|-
CSATLGPAAFF
TGCAGTGCTACCCTGGGCCCTGCGGCTTTCTTT
>TRBD1|TRBJ1-6|TRBV18|-
CASSPRQGPYNSPLHF
TGTGCCAGCTCACCACGACAGGGGCCTTATAATTCACCCCTCCACTTT
>-|TRBJ2-1|TRBV4-2|-
CASSQEEKTEKASYNEQFF
TGTGCCAGCAGCCAAGAAGAAAAGACAGAGAAAGCATCCTACAATGAGCAGTTCTTC
>-|TRBJ2-7|TRBV7-2|-
CASSLGSAVTYEQYF
TGTGCCAGCAGCTTAGGTAGCGCCGTAACCTACGAGCAGTACTTC
>-|TRBJ1-1|TRBV12-3/TRBV12-4|once
CASSFEINTEAFF
TGTGCCAGCAGTTTTGAGATAAACACTGAAGCTTTCTTT
>TRBD2|TRBJ2-3|TRBV10-3|-
CAISLAGGTDTQYF
TGTGCCATCAGTCTAGCGGGGGGGACAGATACGCAGTATTTT
>TRBD1|TRBJ1-4|TRBV19|-
CATRRDRVDEKLFF
TGTGCCACAAGGAGGGACAGAGTTGATGAAAAACTGTTTTTT
>-|TRBJ2-6|TRBV27|-
CASSPRGSGANVLTF
TGTGCCAGCAGTCCCCGTGGATCTGGGGCCAACGTCCTGACTTTC
>TRBD1|TRBJ2-1|TRBV6-6|-
CASTDPPGGCEQFF
TGTGCCAGCACCGACCCCCCAGGGGGCTGTGAGCAGTTCTTC
>-|TRBJ1-5|TRBV15|-
CATSSRGDQPQHF
TGTGCCACCAGCAGTCGGGGGGATCAGCCCCAGCATTTT
>-|TRBJ1-4|TRBV7-9|-
CASSLPGPLNEKLFF
TGTGCCAGCAGCTTACCGGGCCCCTTAAATGAAAAACTGTTTTTT
>-|TRBJ2-3|TRBV7-3|-
CASSISGSNTDTQYF
TGTGCCAGCAGTATCAGCGGGTCAAACACAGATACGCAGTATTTT
>TRBD1|TRBJ1-2|TRBV6-5|-
CASSPGTGLNYGYTF
TGTGCCAGCAGCCCCGGGACAGGTTTAAACTATGGCTACACCTTC
>TRBD2|TRBJ2-1|TRBV30|-
CAWTTGTSYNEQFF
TGTGCCTGGACCACCGGGACTAGCTACAATGAGCAGTTCTTC
>-|TRBJ1-1|TRBV19|-
CASSVGNTEAFF
TGTGCCAGTTCCGTGGGGAACACTGAAGCTTTCTTT
>TRBD1|TRBJ1-1|TRBV7-9|-
CASSPVGQRNTEAFF
TGTGCCAGCAGCCCCGTGGGACAGCGGAACACTGAAGCTTTCTTT
>-|TRBJ2-5|TRBV18|-
CASSPPARPQETQYF
TGTGCCAGCTCACCACCGGCGAGACCACAAGAGACCCAGTACTTC
>TRBD2|TRBJ2-1|TRBV11-2|-
CASSITSGSYEQFF
TGTGCCAGCAGCATTACTAGCGGGAGCTATGAGCAGTTCTTC
>TRBD2|TRBJ2-5|TRBV11-1|-
CASSLAPGLAQETQYF
TGTGCCAGCAGCTTAGCTCCGGGACTAGCTCAAGAGACCCAGTACTTC
>TRBD1|TRBJ1-5|TRBV4-1|-
CASSQAPGTVGNQPQHF
TGCGCCAGCAGCCAAGCCCCAGGGACAGTCGGCAATCAGCCCCAGCATTTT
>-|TRBJ2-1|TRBV6-5|-
CASALTGFNEQFF
TGTGCCAGCGCTTTAACAGGGTTCAATGAGCAGTTCTTC
>-|TRBJ2-3|TRBV9|-
CASSVVGNYADTQYF
TGTGCCAGCAGCGTAGTGGGGAATTACGCAGATACGCAGTATTTT
>TRBD1|TRBJ1-5|TRBV7-2|-
CASSLKGAGQPQHF
TGTGCCAGCAGCTTGAAGGGGGCAGGTCAGCCCCAGCATTTT
>-|TRBJ2-5|TRBV4-1|-
CASSQVHLPPETQYF
TGCGCCAGCAGCCAAGTTCATCTACCCCCCGAGACCCAGTACTTC
>TRBD1|TRBJ2-1|TRBV19|-
CASSTLDRIGAGYNEQFF
TGTGCCAGTAGTACCCTGGACAGGATTGGAGCTGGCTACAATGAGCAGTTCTTC
>-|TRBJ1-2|TRBV6-1|-
CASSEGRDGGYTF
TGTGCCAGCAGTGAGGGAAGGGATGGTGGCTACACCTTC
>TRBD1|TRBJ1-1|TRBV4-1|-
CASSQEGTGIKGEAFF
TGCGCCAGCAGCCAAGAGGGGACAGGGATCAAGGGTGAAGCTTTCTTT
>-|TRBJ2-2|TRBV2|-
CASGGAVGELFF
TGTGCCAGCGGGGGGGCGGTCGGGGAGCTGTTTTTT
>TRBD1|TRBJ2-7|TRBV4-3|-
CASSQDRVVTGAPEQYF
TGCGCCAGCAGCCAAGATCGGGTGGTGACAGGGGCACCCGAGCAGTACTTC
>-|TRBJ2-3|TRBV11-3|-
CASSLETGDTQYF
TGTGCCAGCAGCTTAGAGACGGGAGATACGCAGTATTTT
>-|TRBJ2-7|TRBV7-8|-
CASSPNRGGGNYEQYF
TGTGCCAGCAGCCCCAACCGAGGGGGGGGTAACTACGAGCAGTACTTC
>-|TRBJ2-6|TRBV27|-
CASSTDVSGANVLTF
TGTGCCAGCAGTACGGACGTCTCCGGGGCCAACGTCCTGACTTTC
>-|TRBJ1-4|TRBV15|-
CATSRDQDGHNEKLFF
TGTGCCACCAGCAGAGATCAAGATGGACATAATGAAAAACTGTTTTTT